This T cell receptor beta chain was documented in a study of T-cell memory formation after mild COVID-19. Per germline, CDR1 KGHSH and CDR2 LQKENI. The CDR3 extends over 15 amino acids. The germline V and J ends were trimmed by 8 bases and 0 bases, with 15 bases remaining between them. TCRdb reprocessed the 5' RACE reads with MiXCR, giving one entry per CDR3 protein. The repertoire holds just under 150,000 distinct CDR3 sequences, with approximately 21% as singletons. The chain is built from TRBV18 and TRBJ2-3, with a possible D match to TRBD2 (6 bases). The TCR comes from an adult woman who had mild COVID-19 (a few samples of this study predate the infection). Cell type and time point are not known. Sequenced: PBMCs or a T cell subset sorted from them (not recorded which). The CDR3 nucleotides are TGTGCCAGCAGAGGAGGGTCAGGTAGCACAGATACGCAGTATTTT. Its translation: CASRGGSGSTDTQYF.